Reported below is one TCR beta chain. The data belong to a study of blood T cell repertoires in COVID-19. This CDR3 has 16 residues. Per the germline V gene, CDR1 is SGHNT and CDR2 is YYREEE (reference sequence). The V and J ends lost 0 bases and 4 bases, in that order; junction bases with no gene match: 7. The table came from immunoSEQ multiplex PCR; TCRdb's copy has only in-frame clones and leaves some out. The top ten clones hold about 10% of a sample with about 140,000 clones, 75% to 90% of them seen once. This chain joins TRBV5-4 and TRBJ2-5, with 9 bases matching TRBD1. Input material: PBMCs or T cells enriched from blood (not recorded which). This clonotype originated in a man between 60 and 70 years old who had recovered from COVID-19. The CDR3 DNA sequence: TGTGCCAGCAGCTTGGGGGGGACAGGGTTAGGAGAGACCCAGTACTTC. Residues: CASSLGGTGLGETQYF.